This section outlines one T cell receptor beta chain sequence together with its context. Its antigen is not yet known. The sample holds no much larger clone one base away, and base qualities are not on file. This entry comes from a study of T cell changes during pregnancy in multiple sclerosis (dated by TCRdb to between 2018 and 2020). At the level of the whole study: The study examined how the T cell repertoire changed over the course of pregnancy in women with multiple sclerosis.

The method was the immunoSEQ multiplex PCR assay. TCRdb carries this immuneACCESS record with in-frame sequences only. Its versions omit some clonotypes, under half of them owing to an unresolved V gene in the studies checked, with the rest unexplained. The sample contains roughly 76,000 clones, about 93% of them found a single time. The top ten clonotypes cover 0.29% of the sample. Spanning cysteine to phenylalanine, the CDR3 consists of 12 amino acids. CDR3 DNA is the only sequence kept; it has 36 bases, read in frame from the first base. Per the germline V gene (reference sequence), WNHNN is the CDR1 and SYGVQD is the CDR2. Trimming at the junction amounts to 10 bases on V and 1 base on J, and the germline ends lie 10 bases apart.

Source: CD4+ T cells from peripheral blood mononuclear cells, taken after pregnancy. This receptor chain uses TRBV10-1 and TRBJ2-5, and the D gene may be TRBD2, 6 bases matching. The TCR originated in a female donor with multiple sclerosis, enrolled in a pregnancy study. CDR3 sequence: CATSSAQETQYF. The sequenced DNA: TGCGCCACTTCTAGCGCCCAAGAGACCCAGTACTTC.